The sequence of this T cell receptor (beta chain) was determined in a study of blood T cell repertoires in COVID-19. TCRdb's copy holds only in-frame clones and misses some; the assay was immunoSEQ multiplex PCR. The sample holds 200,000 to 250,000 clones, 83% seen once. The specimen was peripheral blood. The TCR sequence derives from a woman in her sixties or seventies with active or convalescent COVID-19.

DNA for the CDR3: TGTGCCAGTAGTATCAGGGACACGGCCGGGGAGCTGTTTTTT. Encoded protein: CASSIRDTAGELFF. This chain uses TRBV19 with TRBJ2-2, with TRBD1 as a possible D gene (6 bases). Trimming pared 3 bases from V and 6 bases from J, leaving 11 bases between. The CDR3 runs 14 residues. Germline V gives CDR1 LNHDA, CDR2 SQIVND (reference sequence).